What follows are 26 T cell receptor delta chains derived from one specimen sequenced in a study of γδ T cells in repeated Plasmodium falciparum infection. TCRdb called clones anew from the multiplex PCR reads with CATT. The table includes approximately 90,000 delta-chain clones, over 0.75% detected once. Flow sorting of PBMC yielded separate Vgamma9/Vdelta2+ and Vdelta2-negative gammadelta T cell populations for bulk repertoire analysis. Sequenced: gamma-delta T cells from blood. These receptors were taken from a pool of human donors (malaria-infected and uninfected, not separated).

The table lists this clone with many counts. The protein TCRdb lists belongs to a much larger clone and differs from this DNA's translation at residue 16, which points to a read error; the protein shown is made from the DNA. The rearrangement joins TRDV1 to TRDJ1; 8 nucleotides match TRDD3. The CDR3 consists of 24 residues. V was pared by 1 base and J by 0 bases, with 28 bases of the junction left unmatched. The V gene's germline CDR1 is TSWWSYY and CDR2 QGS. CDR3 bases: TGTGCTCTTGGGGAACGTCCTGTAACGTGGGGATACCTATTAGGACGACTGTACACCGATAAACTCATCTTT. Amino acids: CALGERPVTWGYLLGRLYTDKLIF.

This clone was counted only a few times. TCRdb assigns this DNA the protein of a much larger clone, which departs from its translation at residue 3; this likely reflects a read error, and the protein shown comes from translating the DNA. The chain is built from TRDV2 and TRDJ1; D unresolved. Here the J gene was assigned by germline matching of the DNA, as TCRdb has none. The V and J ends lost 9 bases and 0 bases respectively, with 13 bases between them. This CDR3 spans 13 amino acids. Per germline, CDR1 GEAIGNYY and CDR2 EKD. The CDR3: CASRPRDTDKLIF. DNA for the CDR3: TGTGCCAGTCGTCCTCGGGACACCGATAAACTCATCTTT.

At least ten counts were recorded for this clone. TCRdb pairs this DNA with a much larger clone's protein that differs at residue 11, likely a read error; the protein shown was translated from the DNA. The rearrangement uses TRDV1 and TRDJ1; TRDD3 matches 8 bases. Germline V CDR1 and CDR2: TSWWSYY, QGS. The V gene end was trimmed by 0 bases and the J gene end by 10 bases; junction bases not matched to a gene: 7. The CDR3 contains 14 residues. The CDR3 nucleotides are TGTGCTCTTGGGGAACTTGAGGTGGGGGATGGACTCATCTTT. The encoded protein is CALGELEVGDGLIF.

For this clone: This likely reflects a read error, since a far larger clone is one base away. Other DNA variants within this sample encode the same CDR3. J gene calling gave no result, while the V gene is TRDV1; the D segment call TRDD3 is taken from the table without a DNA check. Germline assignment: CDR1 TSWWSYY and CDR2 QGS. This CDR3 is 19 amino acids long. CDR3 loop: CALGDPFQGGYLYTDKLIF. CDR3 DNA sequence: TGTGCTCTTGGGGACCCCTTCCAAGGGGGATACTTGTACACCGATAAGCTCATCTTT.

CDR3 amino acids: CACDKMNVLVDQGGDKLIF. The CDR3 DNA follows: TGTGCCTGTGACAAAATGAACGTACTGGTGGATCAAGGTGGCGATAAACTCATCTTT. The V and J genes are TRDV2 and TRDJ1; D is perhaps TRDD3 (5 bases). TCRdb offers no J gene call, so here the DNA was matched to germline to obtain one. The CDR3 is 19 residues long. Germline V CDR1 and CDR2: GEAIGNYY, EKD. V shed 2 bases and J shed 4 bases, with 28 bases lying between them.

Worth noting for this clone: The protein given by TCRdb reflects a much larger clone and differs at residue 13 from this DNA's translation, likely from a read error; the protein shown is the DNA's translation. V usage is TRDV1 and J usage is TRDJ1, with TRDD3 matching 8 bases. Germline trimming cut 3 bases from V and 0 bases from J; bases unmatched to any gene: 21. The CDR3 has 21 amino acids. CDR1 and CDR2 (germline): TSWWSYY, QGS. The CDR3 sequence: CALGDLPLAYWGVRDTDKLIF. The CDR3 nucleotides read TGTGCTCTTGGGGATCTTCCCCTAGCGTACTGGGGGGTACGAGACACCGATAAACTCATCTTT.

This clone was observed many times. A read error likely explains why the TCRdb protein, taken from a much larger clone, differs from this DNA's translation at residue 4; the protein shown is translated from the DNA. The gene calls are TRDV2 and TRDJ1, with TRDD3 matching 9 bases. No J gene was available from TCRdb, and it was assigned here by a germline match of the DNA. This CDR3 comprises 16 residues. Trimming removed 5 bases from V and 1 base from J; junction bases left unmatched: 10. Germline CDR1 GEAIGNYY, CDR2 EKD. In nucleotides, the CDR3 is TGTGCCTGTGGCGCGATGGGGGATAGCTCCACCGATAAACTCATCTTT. This encodes CACGAMGDSSTDKLIF.

The table lists this clone with a few counts. The protein TCRdb lists belongs to a much larger clone and differs from this DNA's translation at residue 9, which points to a read error; the protein shown is made from the DNA. The chain links TRDV2 to TRDJ1; tentative D call: TRDD3 (5 bases). The J gene was missing in TCRdb and was found by matching the end of the DNA to germline. Germline CDR1 is GEAIGNYY and CDR2 is EKD. Trimming shortened V by 0 bases and J by 0 bases, and 13 bases separated the two germline ends. The CDR3 has 16 residues. DNA for the CDR3: TGTGCCTGTGACACCGTTGAACGGGGGTACACCGATAAACTCATCTTT. Residues: CACDTVERGYTDKLIF.

On this clone itself: TCRdb pairs this DNA with a much larger clone's protein that differs at residue 19, likely a read error; the protein shown was translated from the DNA. No J gene was called, and the V gene is TRDV1; the table's TRDD3 call for D was not verified on the DNA. There are 21 residues in the CDR3. Germline CDR1 reads TSWWSYY; CDR2 reads QGS. The CDR3 coding sequence is TGTGCTCTTGGGAAGCTTGGATATTTAGAGAGGGGGGATATTGTGCCCGATAAACCCATCTTT. This codes for CALGKLGYLERGDIVPDKPIF.

This clone was counted between two and nine times. TCRdb attributes to this sequence the protein of a much larger clone, which differs from the DNA translation at residue 11; a read error is likely, and the protein displayed is translated from the DNA. CDR3 DNA: TGTGCTCTTACTCCTCAGTACACCGATAAACGCATCTTT. Protein product: CALTPQYTDKRIF. A V gene of TRDV1 was called, but no J gene was assigned. Germline lookup yields CDR1 TSWWSYY and CDR2 QGS. This CDR3 is 13 amino acids long.

This clone turned up a few times. TCRdb's listed protein matches a much larger clone and diverges from this DNA's translation at residue 11, likely through a read error; the protein shown comes from the DNA. The CDR3 bases are TGTGCTCTTGGGGGAGGATATATTGGTGGGCCCTACACCGATAAACTCATCTTT. Translating gives CALGGGYIGGPYTDKLIF. The J gene is TRDJ1, the V gene TRDV1; D possibly corresponds to TRDD3 (5 bases). The CDR3 spans 18 residues. Trimming pared 4 bases from V and 0 bases from J, leaving 21 bases between. Germline CDR1 is TSWWSYY and CDR2 is QGS.

This clone was picked up a small number of times. TCRdb's listed protein matches a much larger clone and diverges from this DNA's translation at residue 15, likely through a read error; the protein shown comes from the DNA. This chain's CDR3 is CACDTVGSTGGSPYADKLIF. The CDR3 DNA is TGTGCCTGTGACACCGTGGGGTCGACTGGGGGTTCTCCCTACGCCGATAAACTCATCTTT. The V gene is TRDV2, the J gene TRDJ1, with 8 positions matching TRDD3. Assignment of the J gene here rests on matching the DNA to germline, because TCRdb gives none. The CDR3 is 20 amino acids. V trimming: 0 bases; J trimming: 3 bases; junction bases outside the gene matches: 20. CDR1 is GEAIGNYY, CDR2 EKD, per germline.

Concerning this clone itself: This likely came from a read error, as a far larger clone is one base away. Other DNA sequences in this sample translate to the same CDR3. The rearrangement joins TRDV1 to TRDJ1; 8 bases agree with TRDD3. Germline CDR1 and CDR2: TSWWSYY and QGS. The CDR3 length is 21 residues. DNA of the CDR3: TGTGCACTTGGGGCGTACCTCCCGTCCTACGACCTCTGGGGGAACACCGATAAACTCATCTTT. This translates into CALGAYLPSYDLWGNTDKLIF.

This clone occurred a few times. A far larger clone is one nucleotide away, so this likely arose from a read error. The sample has other DNA sequences that encode this CDR3 too. No J gene call was made, and the V gene is TRDV2; no check of the table's D call, TRDD3, against the DNA was made. This CDR3 contains 15 residues. The germline gives CDR1 GEAIGNYY, CDR2 EKD. The CDR3 is CACDTDGGYTDKLIF. The CDR3 DNA sequence: TGTGCCTGTGACACCGACGGGGGATATACCGATAAGCTCATCTTT.

In this sample, this clone turned up a few times. The TCRdb record carries a much larger clone's protein, which differs from this DNA's translation at residue 13; a read error is the likely cause, and the protein listed here is the DNA translation. The chain combines TRDV1 with TRDJ2; 12 bases align to TRDD3. CDR1 is TSWWSYY and CDR2 is QGS in the germline V gene. The CDR3 runs 17 residues. CDR3 region: CALGFTGGYPPTVQLFF. Here the CDR3 DNA reads TGTGCTCTTGGATTTACTGGGGGATACCCCCCGACAGTACAACTCTTCTTT.

This clone was seen many times. For this DNA, TCRdb reports the protein of a much larger clone, which diverges at residue 6, most likely from a read error; the protein presented here is translated directly from the DNA. The chain employs TRDV2 and TRDJ1; a possible D gene is TRDD3 (6 bases). TCRdb supplies no J gene; here it was assigned by aligning the nucleotide sequence to germline. Trimming pared 0 bases from V and 4 bases from J, leaving 17 bases between. The CDR3 runs to 16 residues. Germline CDR1 and CDR2: GEAIGNYY and EKD. The CDR3 DNA reads TGTGCCTGTGACACCCCCACCCGGGGGACTCTCGATAAACTCATCTTT. Translation: CACDTPTRGTLDKLIF.

In regard to this clone: The TCRdb record carries a much larger clone's protein, which differs from this DNA's translation at residue 17; a read error is the likely cause, and the protein listed here is the DNA translation. CDR3 region: CACDTGGYDVSWDTRQVFF. The CDR3 DNA is TGTGCCTGTGACACCGGGGGATACGATGTCTCCTGGGACACCCGACAGGTGTTTTTC. No call exists for the J gene, whereas the V gene is TRDV2; TRDD3, as called in the table, went unchecked against the DNA. CDR1 and CDR2 from the germline V gene are GEAIGNYY and EKD. This CDR3 region has 19 residues.

At least ten counts were recorded for this clone. TCRdb lists the protein of a much larger clone for this DNA, which differs at residue 13, so this is likely a read error; the protein given here is translated from the DNA itself. This sequence joins TRDV2 and TRDJ1; D is possibly TRDD3 (6 bases). Germline CDR1 and CDR2: GEAIGNYY and EKD. The CDR3 runs to 15 residues. CDR3 in DNA: TGTGCCTGTGACACGGGGGGAGACCACACCGATAAACCCATCTTT. Translating it yields CACDTGGDHTDKPIF.

There are a few counts of this clone. The TCRdb protein, from a much larger clone, departs from this DNA's translation at residue 7, likely by read error; the protein shown derives from the DNA. CDR3 amino acids: CALGVGTGGFSTDKLIF. In nucleotides, the CDR3 is TGTGCTCTTGGGGTCGGGACTGGGGGATTCTCTACCGATAAACTCATCTTT. The chain uses TRDV1 and TRDJ1; 10 bases match TRDD3. TCRdb supplies no J gene; here it was assigned by aligning the nucleotide sequence to germline. With 4 bases clipped from V and 2 bases from J, the junction kept 10 bases outside the gene matches. The germline V gene has CDR1 TSWWSYY and CDR2 QGS. The CDR3 consists of 17 residues.

In its sample, this clone was seen a few times. The translation of this DNA and the TCRdb protein of a much larger clone differ at residue 6, probably owing to a read error; the protein shown here is translated from the DNA. J is TRDJ1 and V is TRDV1; 13 bases fit TRDD3. Germline values: CDR1 TSWWSYY, CDR2 QGS. Trimming at V came to 2 bases and at J to 0 bases, leaving 27 bases not matched to a gene. The CDR3 totals 25 residues. The CDR3 protein is CALGEFPFTRTGGYARRLYTDKLIF. The CDR3, as DNA: TGTGCTCTTGGGGAATTTCCTTTCACAAGGACTGGGGGATACGCGCGCCGACTGTACACCGATAAACTCATCTTT.

A few counts support this clone. This DNA's translation differs at residue 18 from TCRdb's protein, which comes from a much larger clone; a read error is likely, and the protein shown is translated from the DNA. The chain links TRDV1 to TRDJ1, with TRDD3 identical over 9 bases. CDR1 is TSWWSYY and CDR2 is QGS in the germline V gene. The CDR3 is made up of 19 amino acids. The CDR3 region is CALGERITRGIPPTDKLTF. As DNA, the CDR3 is TGTGCTCTTGGGGAAAGGATCACTAGGGGGATACCGCCCACCGATAAACTCACCTTT.

Comments on this clone: TCRdb assigns this DNA the protein of a much larger clone, which departs from its translation at residue 10; this likely reflects a read error, and the protein shown comes from translating the DNA. CDR3 in amino acids: CALGESGPRTILDWGIPSERYTDKLIF. The CDR3 bases are TGTGCTCTTGGGGAAAGTGGCCCGAGAACGATTCTTGACTGGGGGATACCATCAGAGCGGTACACCGATAAACTCATCTTT. The chain is built from TRDV1 and TRDJ1; 12 bases match TRDD3. The CDR3 covers 27 residues. The V and J ends lost 2 bases and 0 bases, in that order; junction bases with no gene match: 34. From germline, CDR1 is TSWWSYY and CDR2 QGS.

Turning to this clone: The likely explanation is a read error, given a far larger clone one base away. This rearrangement joins TRDV2 to TRDJ1; 11 bases align to TRDD3. No J gene is reported in TCRdb; it was inferred here by comparing the DNA with germline. J was trimmed by 0 bases and V by 7 bases; bases with no gene match: 15. Germline values: CDR1 GEAIGNYY, CDR2 EKD. The CDR3 covers 18 residues. In nucleotides, the CDR3 is TGTGCCTGCGACGAGGTGGGGGATACGCGGAGGTACACCGATAAACTCATCTTT. Encoded protein: CACDEVGDTRRYTDKLIF.

On this clone itself: The protein held in TCRdb is that of a much larger clone and does not match this DNA's translation at residue 17, likely because of a read error; the protein shown is translated from the DNA. V usage is TRDV1 and J usage is TRDJ1, with 10 nucleotides matching TRDD3. Germline matching of the DNA provided the J gene here, since TCRdb leaves it blank. The V and J ends lost 1 base and 5 bases, in that order; junction bases with no gene match: 25. The V gene's germline CDR1 is TSWWSYY and CDR2 QGS. This CDR3 has 22 residues. CDR3 amino acids: CALGEPRSLPLLYWGIPDKLIF. CDR3 nucleotide sequence: TGTGCTCTTGGGGAACCCCGATCCCTTCCTCTCCTTTACTGGGGGATCCCGGATAAACTCATCTTT.

Worth noting for this clone: A far larger clone is one nucleotide away, so this likely arose from a read error. In the same sample, other DNA sequences code for this CDR3. V is TRDV1 and J is TRDJ1, with 8 nucleotides matching TRDD3. Since TCRdb gives no J gene, matching the DNA to germline was used here to assign it. This CDR3 has 19 amino acids. V gave up 3 bases and J gave up 8 bases; unmatched junction bases: 23. Looked up from germline, CDR1 is TSWWSYY and CDR2 is QGS. CDR3 loop: CALGELERSDLGDASKLIF. The CDR3 nucleotides are TGTGCTCTTGGGGAGCTAGAAAGGTCGGATCTGGGGGACGCTTCAAAACTCATCTTT.

This clone was recorded a few times. A read error likely explains why the TCRdb protein, taken from a much larger clone, differs from this DNA's translation at residue 3; the protein shown is translated from the DNA. The gene calls are TRDV2 and TRDJ1; TRDD3 agrees at 9 bases. Matching the DNA to germline supplied the J gene, which TCRdb does not give. CDR1 is GEAIGNYY, CDR2 EKD, per germline. The length of the CDR3 is 17 residues. The CDR3 region is CASDTIRRGYEGDKLIF. In nucleotides, the CDR3 is TGTGCCAGTGACACTATACGGCGGGGATACGAAGGCGATAAACTCATCTTT.